The clone carrying this T cell receptor (beta chain) was observed a few times. As yet, its antigen is unknown. This sample is part of a study of response to subunit inactivated influenza vaccine. From the RT-PCR reads, TCRdb called clonotypes with MiXCR, one entry per CDR3 protein. The sample yields about 610,000 distinct CDR3 sequences, roughly 15% seen once. Study-level results: Authors suggested that a seasonal influenza vaccination recruits few new T cells each time.

Unmatched junction bases numbered 8, after V lost 5 bases and J lost 4 bases. The CDR3 consists of 15 residues. The genes are TRBV12-3 or TRBV12-4 and TRBJ1-3; 7 bases are a match to TRBD1. The origin of this receptor is a man aged 45-60 years who received an inactivated influenza vaccine. Specimen: PBMCs from blood, collected 11 to 12 days after vaccination. This CDR3 reads CASSPRQGAGNTIYF. The DNA of the CDR3 is TGTGCCAGCAGTCCCCGACAGGGCGCAGGAAACACCATATATTTT.